This entry concerns a single T cell receptor (beta chain). Each CDR3 protein is one row after TCRdb ran MiXCR on the 5' RACE reads. The data contain fewer than 500,000 distinct CDR3 sequences, approximately 24% of them singletons. Germline values: CDR1 SGHRS, CDR2 YFSETQ. The CDR3 length is 16 residues. J lost 1 base, V lost 5 bases, and 8 bases had no gene match. The data belong to a study of identical twins. The sample was also reused in another study, on T cells expressing NK-cell markers.

The V gene is TRBV5-1, the J gene TRBJ2-1; 8 bases are shared with TRBD2. The sequencing input was CD4+ T cells sorted from blood. The source is a woman under 30 in good health. The chain's CDR3 is CASSFRGGRSYNEQFF. In DNA form, the CDR3 reads TGCGCCAGCAGTTTCCGGGGGGGTAGGTCCTACAATGAGCAGTTCTTC. The complete variable domain, with remaining parts taken from reference TRBV5-1 and TRBJ2-1, reads KAGVTQTPRYLIKTRGQQVTLSCSPISGHRSVSWYQQTPGQGLQFLFEYFSETQRNKGNFPGRFSGRQFSNSRSEMNVSTLELGDSALYLCASSFRGGRSYNEQFFGPGTRLTVL.